This T cell receptor (beta chain) stems from a study of cytomegalovirus exposure and HLA in healthy donors. V was clipped by 4 bases and J by 0 bases, with 12 bases between them. This CDR3 has 15 residues. The V gene's germline CDR1 is PRHDT and CDR2 FYEKMQ (reference sequence). Only in-frame clones appear in the TCRdb table, and some are missing; sequencing was by immunoSEQ multiplex PCR. Of 110,000 or so clones listed, around 86% are singletons. The receptor was derived from a man younger than 30 in good health and CMV-seronegative. Sequencing was carried out using PBMCs. The genes are TRBV13 and TRBJ1-1; D possibly corresponds to TRBD1 (5 bases). The DNA for the CDR3 is TGTGCCAGCAGCTCGGGTCGGGGGATGAACACTGAAGCTTTCTTT. Translation gives CASSSGRGMNTEAFF.